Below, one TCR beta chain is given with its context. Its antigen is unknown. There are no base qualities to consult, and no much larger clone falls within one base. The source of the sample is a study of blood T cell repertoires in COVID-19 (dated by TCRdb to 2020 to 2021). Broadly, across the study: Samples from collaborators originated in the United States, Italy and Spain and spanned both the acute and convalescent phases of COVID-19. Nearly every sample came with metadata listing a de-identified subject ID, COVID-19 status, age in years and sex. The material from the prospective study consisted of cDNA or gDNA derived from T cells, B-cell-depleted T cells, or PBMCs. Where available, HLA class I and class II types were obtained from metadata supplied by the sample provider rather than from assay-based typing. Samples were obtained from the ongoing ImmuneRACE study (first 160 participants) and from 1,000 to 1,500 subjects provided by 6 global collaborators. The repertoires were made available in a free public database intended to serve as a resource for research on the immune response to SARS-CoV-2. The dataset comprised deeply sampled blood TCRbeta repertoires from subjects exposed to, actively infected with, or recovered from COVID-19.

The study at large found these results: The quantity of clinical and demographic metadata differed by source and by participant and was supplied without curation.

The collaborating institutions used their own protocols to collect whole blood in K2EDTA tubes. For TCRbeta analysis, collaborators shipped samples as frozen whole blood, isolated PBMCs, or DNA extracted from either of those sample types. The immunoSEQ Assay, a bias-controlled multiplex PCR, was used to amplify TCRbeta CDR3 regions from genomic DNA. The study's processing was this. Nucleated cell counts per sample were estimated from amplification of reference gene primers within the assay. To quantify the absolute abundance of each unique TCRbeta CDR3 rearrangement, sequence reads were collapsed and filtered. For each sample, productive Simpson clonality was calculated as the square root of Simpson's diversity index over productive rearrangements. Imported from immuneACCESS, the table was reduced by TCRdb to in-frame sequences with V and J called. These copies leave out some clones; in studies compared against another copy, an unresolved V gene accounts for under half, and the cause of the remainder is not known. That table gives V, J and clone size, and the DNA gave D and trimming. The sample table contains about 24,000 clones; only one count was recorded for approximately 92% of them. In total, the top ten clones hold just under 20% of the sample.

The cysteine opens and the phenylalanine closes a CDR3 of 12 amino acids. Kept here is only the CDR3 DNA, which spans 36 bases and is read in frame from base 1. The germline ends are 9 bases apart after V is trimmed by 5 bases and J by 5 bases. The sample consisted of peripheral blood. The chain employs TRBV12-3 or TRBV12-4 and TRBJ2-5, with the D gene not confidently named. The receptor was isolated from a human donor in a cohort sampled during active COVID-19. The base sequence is TGTGCCAGCAGTGCCTTAGTGGAGACCCAGTACTTC. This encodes CASSALVETQYF.